This T cell receptor (beta chain) derives from a study of T-cell memory formation after mild COVID-19. The CDR3 consists of 15 residues. Germline trimming cut 1 base from V and 5 bases from J; bases unmatched to any gene: 6. The germline V gene has CDR1 SGHRS and CDR2 YFSETQ. This clonotype was observed a few times. Its target is not known. Using its own MiXCR run on the 5' RACE reads, TCRdb lists one record per CDR3 protein. The sample records 560,000 or so distinct CDR3 sequences, around a sixth being singletons. Findings and limits, study-wide: In second-wave clones peaking day 37, SARS-CoV-2 specificity remained unconfirmed.

The clonotype was recovered from an adult woman who had mild COVID-19 (a few samples of this study predate the infection). Cell type and time point are not known. Sequenced sample: PBMCs or a T cell subset sorted from them (not recorded which). This chain links TRBV5-1 with TRBJ2-3; TRBD2 aligns across 8 bases. The CDR3 DNA reads as TGCGCCAGCAGCTTGCGACGGGGGGGCGAAGATACGCAGTATTTT. Protein sequence: CASSLRRGGEDTQYF.